This T cell receptor (beta chain) was captured in a study of control samples from healthy donors and cancer patients. This clone has a single count. The CDR3 has 14 amino acids. V lost 8 bases to trimming and J lost 0 bases; unmatched junction nucleotides: 4. Germline CDR1 is MNHEY and CDR2 is SVGAGI. TCRdb's table, derived via immunoSEQ multiplex PCR, lists solely in-frame clones and lacks some. This sample yields about 89,000 clones, of which about 89% are seen a single time; approximately 21% belongs to the top ten. The chain is built from TRBV6-5 and TRBJ1-1; 9 bases match TRBD1. Sequencing input: blood. The TCR comes from a man younger than 45 in good health. Here the CDR3 reads CASQYRGLNTEAFF. The CDR3 coding sequence is TGTGCCAGCCAATACAGGGGGCTGAACACTGAAGCTTTCTTT.